This record covers a single T cell receptor beta chain. It has no known antigen specificity. The input lacks base qualities; no much larger clone sits a single base away. These data come from a study of blood T cell repertoires in COVID-19 (TCRdb year 2020). About the study as a whole: Samples covering the acute and convalescent phases of COVID-19 were provided by collaborators in the United States, Italy and Spain. The prospective study material was composed of cDNA or gDNA derived from T cells, B-cell-depleted T cells, or PBMCs. Deeply sampled blood TCRbeta repertoires from subjects exposed to, actively infected with, or recovered from COVID-19 were included in the dataset. The repertoires were made available in a free public database intended to serve as a resource for research on the immune response to SARS-CoV-2. The samples were drawn from two sources: the first 160 participants of the ongoing ImmuneRACE study, and fewer than 1,500 subjects contributed by 6 global collaborators. A de-identified subject ID, COVID-19 status, age in years and sex were almost always included in the sample metadata. HLA class I and class II types, where available, came from metadata supplied by the sample provider rather than from assay-based typing. Overall study results and their limits: The amount of clinical and demographic metadata varied by source and participant and was provided uncurated.

TCRbeta CDR3 regions were amplified from genomic DNA by means of the immunoSEQ Assay, a bias-controlled multiplex PCR. On the study's bioinformatics: Nucleated cell counts per sample were estimated from amplification of reference gene primers within the assay. To quantify the absolute abundance of each unique TCRbeta CDR3 rearrangement, sequence reads were collapsed and filtered. For each sample, productive Simpson clonality was calculated as the square root of Simpson's diversity index across productive rearrangements. Sourced from immuneACCESS, this table was stored by TCRdb with only in-frame sequences that have V and J called. A share of the clones is absent; for the studies checked, an unresolved V gene accounts for under half, and the remainder has no known explanation. The V and J calls and clone size are taken from that table; D and trimming were inferred from the DNA. This sample gives some 300,000 clones in total; about nine tenths of them show up just once. About 4.6% of the sample comes from the top ten.

The CDR3, from cysteine to phenylalanine, totals 12 residues. Kept here is only the CDR3 DNA, which spans 36 bases and is read in frame from base 1. CDR1 and CDR2 are read off the germline V gene as MGHRA and YSYEKL. V and J are trimmed by 3 bases and 7 bases, and the gene matches miss 0 bases of the junction. Enrolling through a virtual design, the prospective study's participants ranged in age from roughly 18 to 90 years and lived across more than 20 United States geographic areas. In the prospective study, cohorts were assigned on the basis of participant-reported clinical history obtained from a screening survey and a study questionnaire. ImmuneRACE Cohort 3 recovered participants were defined by two consecutive negative NP/OP PCR tests, healthcare professional clearance, or symptom resolution. In the prospective study, whole blood, serum and a nasopharyngeal or oropharyngeal swab were collected from each participant by mobile phlebotomists. Participants in the prospective study had the option to provide additional blood draws and questionnaires over a 2-month period. Blood samples from the prospective study were shipped frozen or at room temperature prior to DNA extraction.

The chain employs TRBV4-1 and TRBJ1-2, and 9 junctional nucleotides match TRBD1. This clonotype was sampled from a man aged 25-45 years who had recovered from COVID-19. Material for sequencing was PBMCs or T cells enriched from blood (not recorded which). The CDR3 region reads CASSQGQGGYTF. The base sequence is TGCGCCAGCAGCCAGGGACAGGGTGGCTACACCTTC.